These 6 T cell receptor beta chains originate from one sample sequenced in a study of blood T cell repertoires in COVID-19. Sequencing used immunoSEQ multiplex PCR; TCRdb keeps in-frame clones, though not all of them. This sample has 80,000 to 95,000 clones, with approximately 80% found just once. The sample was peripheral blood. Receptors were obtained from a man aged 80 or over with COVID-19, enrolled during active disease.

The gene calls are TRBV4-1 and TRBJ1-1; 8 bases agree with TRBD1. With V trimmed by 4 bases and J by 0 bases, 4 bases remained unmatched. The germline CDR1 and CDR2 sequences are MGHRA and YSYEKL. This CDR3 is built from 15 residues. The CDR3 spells CASSLHRGMNTEAFF. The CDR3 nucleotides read TGCGCCAGCAGCCTCCACAGGGGGATGAACACTGAAGCTTTCTTT.

CDR3 sequence (DNA): TGTGCCAGCAGTGACTCTCACAGTTCCTATGGCTACACCTTC. This translates into CASSDSHSSYGYTF. The V gene is TRBV25-1, the J gene TRBJ1-2; no definite D call. V lost 3 bases and J lost 4, with 12 bases in between. CDR3 length: 14 residues. Germline loops: CDR1 MGHDK, CDR2 SYGVNS.

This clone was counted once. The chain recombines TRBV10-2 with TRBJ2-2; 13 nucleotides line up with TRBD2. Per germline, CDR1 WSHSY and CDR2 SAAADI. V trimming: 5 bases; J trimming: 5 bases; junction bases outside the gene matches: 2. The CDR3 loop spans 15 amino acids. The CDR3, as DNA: TGCGCCAGCAGTCCGACTAGCGGGAGGACCGGGGAGCTGTTTTTT. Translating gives CASSPTSGRTGELFF.

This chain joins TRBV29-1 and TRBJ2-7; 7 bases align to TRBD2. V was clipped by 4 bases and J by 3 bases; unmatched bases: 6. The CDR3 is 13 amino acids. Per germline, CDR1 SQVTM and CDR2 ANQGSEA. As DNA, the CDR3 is TGCAGCGTTGCGGGGGGACTACTCTACGAGCAGTACTTC. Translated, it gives CSVAGGLLYEQYF.

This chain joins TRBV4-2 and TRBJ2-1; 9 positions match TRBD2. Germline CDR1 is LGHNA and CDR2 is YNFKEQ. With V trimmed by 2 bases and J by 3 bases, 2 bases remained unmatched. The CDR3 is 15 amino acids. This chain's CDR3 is CASSQRLAVYNEQFF. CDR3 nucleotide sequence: TGTGCCAGCAGCCAACGACTAGCGGTCTACAATGAGCAGTTCTTC.

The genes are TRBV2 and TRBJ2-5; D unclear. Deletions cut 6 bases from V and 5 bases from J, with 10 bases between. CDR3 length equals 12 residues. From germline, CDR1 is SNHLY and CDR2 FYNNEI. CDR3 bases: TGTGCCAGCAGAGCAATCGGGGAGACCCAGTACTTC. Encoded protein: CASRAIGETQYF.